One sample yielded the 31 T cell receptor beta chains listed below, sequenced in a study of shared clonotypes between healthy human individuals. Profiled with immunoSEQ multiplex PCR; TCRdb holds only in-frame clones, not every one. The table includes about 480,000 clones, nearly 80% detected once. The sequencing sample was made of PBMCs. These receptor sequences come from a woman between 40 and 55 years old in good health. Some clones in this sample may be carry-over from other donors' samples.

This sequence joins TRBV19 and TRBJ2-7; 7 nucleotides agree with TRBD1. Trimming cost V 2 bases and J 4 bases; bases outside gene matches: 8. Per germline, CDR1 LNHDA and CDR2 SQIVND (reference sequence). This CDR3 comprises 15 residues. CDR3 DNA sequence: TGTGCCAGTAGTATATTTCGAGGGGGCGGGTACGAGCAGTACTTC. Its translation is CASSIFRGGGYEQYF.

This clone was recorded many times. Other DNA variants within this sample encode the same CDR3. The rearrangement uses TRBV7-2 and TRBJ2-7, with a weak D call TRBD2 (5 bases). CDR1 SGHTA and CDR2 FQGNSA come from the germline V gene. V lost 4 bases, J lost 2 bases, and 12 bases lay in between. The CDR3 consists of 14 residues. CDR3 nucleotides: TGTGCCAGCAGCTCCGGACTTCTGCCCTACGAGCAGTACTTC. Translation: CASSSGLLPYEQYF.

This clone was picked up one time. V usage is TRBV15 and J usage is TRBJ2-7, with D perhaps TRBD1 (7 bases). CDR1 is LNHNV, CDR2 YYDKDF, per germline (reference sequence). The length of the CDR3 is 14 residues. The V end was cut by 1 base, the J end by 5 bases, with 12 bases between. The CDR3 reads CATSRGGTEDEQYF. The CDR3 bases are TGTGCCACCAGCAGAGGCGGGACAGAGGACGAGCAGTACTTC.

This chain connects TRBV5-1 to TRBJ2-1; D gene unclear. The CDR3 contains 15 residues. V lost 0 bases and J 8 bases, leaving 15 bases between the germline ends. In germline, CDR1 is SGHRS, CDR2 YFSETQ. The CDR3 spells CASSLAGLVTDEQFF. CDR3 DNA sequence: TGCGCCAGCAGCTTGGCTGGGCTAGTCACCGATGAGCAGTTCTTC. Together with reference TRBV5-1 and TRBJ2-1, the CDR3 gives the full variable domain: KAGVTQTPRYLIKTRGQQVTLSCSPISGHRSVSWYQQTPGQGLQFLFEYFSETQRNKGNFPGRFSGRQFSNSRSEMNVSTLELGDSALYLCASSLAGLVTDEQFFGPGTRLTVL.

The chain uses TRBV28 and TRBJ1-5; a possible D gene is TRBD1 (5 bases). This CDR3 has 17 residues. The V gene's germline CDR1 is MDHEN and CDR2 SYDVKM. With 1 base removed from V and 0 bases from J, the gap between germline ends came to 13 bases. CDR3 region: CASSLLAGTYSNQPQHF. The CDR3 bases are TGTGCCAGCAGTTTATTGGCAGGGACCTATAGCAATCAGCCCCAGCATTTT.

The chain employs TRBV28 and TRBJ2-7; TRBD1 matches at 9 bases. Germline V lookup: CDR1 MDHEN, CDR2 SYDVKM. V shed 6 bases and J 5 bases; nucleotides not matched to a gene: 11. This CDR3 has 15 amino acids. CDR3 in DNA: TGTGCCAGCAGCCCCGCCGGGACAGGGATTAACGAGCAGTACTTC. It yields the protein CASSPAGTGINEQYF. Combining the CDR3 with reference TRBV28 and TRBJ2-7 gives the whole variable domain DVKVTQSSRYLVKRTGEKVFLECVQDMDHENMFWYRQDPGLGLRLIYFSYDVKMKEKGDIPEGYSVSREKKERFSLILESASTNQTSMYLCASSPAGTGINEQYFGPGTRLTVT.

The chain combines TRBV27 with TRBJ2-3; 7 bases match TRBD2. This CDR3 is built from 16 residues. The J segment lost 2 bases and the V segment lost 2 bases, leaving 7 bases of the junction unmatched. CDR1 is MNHEY, CDR2 SMNVEV, per germline (reference sequence). The CDR3 sequence: CASSLTPSGITDTQYF. CDR3 sequence (DNA): TGTGCCAGCAGTTTAACGCCTAGCGGCATCACAGATACGCAGTATTTT.

The sample holds one count of this clone. The V and J genes are TRBV29-1 and TRBJ2-7; TRBD1 aligns across 10 bases. The CDR3 covers 14 residues. V lost 6 bases to trimming and J lost 6 bases; unmatched junction nucleotides: 11. Germline V gene lookup returns CDR1 SQVTM and CDR2 ANQGSEA. The CDR3 region is CSVDRDRGSGEQYF. The CDR3 DNA reads TGCAGCGTCGACAGGGACAGGGGAAGCGGCGAGCAGTACTTC.

V is TRBV7-6 and J is TRBJ2-5; 12 nucleotides match TRBD2. CDR1 SGHVS and CDR2 FNYEAQ come from the germline V gene. J gave up 7 bases and V 0 bases, and 6 bases lay outside the gene matches. This CDR3 spans 16 amino acids. The chain's CDR3 is CASSLALLAGGGTQYF. CDR3 bases: TGTGCCAGCAGCTTAGCGCTTCTAGCGGGAGGGGGGACCCAGTACTTC.

This clone was observed a few times. Here the CDR3 reads CRVRLAGGDEQFF. The CDR3 DNA is TGCAGGGTAAGACTAGCGGGAGGCGATGAGCAGTTCTTC. V usage is TRBV29-1 and J usage is TRBJ2-1, with 13 nucleotides matching TRBD2. CDR3 length: 13 amino acids. Germline V lookup: CDR1 SQVTM, CDR2 ANQGSEA.

A note on this clone: This specimen includes other DNA sequences encoding the same CDR3. V is TRBV6-6 and J is TRBJ2-5, with D possibly matching TRBD2 (5 bases). V was shortened by 0 bases and J by 5 bases, with 13 bases between the two germline ends. The germline V gene has CDR1 MNHNY and CDR2 SVGAGI (reference sequence). CDR3 length equals 15 residues. The CDR3 loop is CASSYSRPGSETQYF. In DNA, the CDR3 is TGTGCCAGCAGTTACTCGAGGCCGGGGAGTGAGACCCAGTACTTC.

As regards this clone: Likely a read error: the CDR3 ends without its conserved phenylalanine or tryptophan. Because the CDR3's place on the DNA is in doubt, the DNA is left out and the CDR3 is given as listed by TCRdb. The rearrangement links TRBV4-2 to TRBJ2-3; TRBD2, the table's D call, was not compared with the DNA. From its first to its last residue, the CDR3 has 8 amino acids. Germline V gene data show CDR1 as LGHNA and CDR2 as YNFKEQ. The CDR3 protein is CASTGGPP.

The genes are TRBV7-6 and TRBJ1-2; maybe TRBD1 (6 bases). Trimming removed 5 bases from V and 8 bases from J, with 15 bases in between. The germline V gene has CDR1 SGHVS and CDR2 FNYEAQ. The CDR3 is 13 residues long. For the CDR3, the DNA is TGTGCCAGCAGCAGCAGGGGTAGAGAGGGCTACACCTTC. Translated: CASSSRGREGYTF.

This chain links TRBV28 with TRBJ1-4; 11 bases map to TRBD1. After removal of 8 bases from V and 0 bases from J, the junction contained 8 bases not matched to a gene. Germline V gene lookup returns CDR1 MDHEN and CDR2 SYDVKM. This CDR3 comprises 17 residues. The CDR3 nucleotides are TGTGCCAGCCCCGGGACAGGGGGGGCAACAACTAATGAAAAACTGTTTTTT. Residues: CASPGTGGATTNEKLFF. Complete variable domain (other parts from reference TRBV28 and TRBJ1-4): DVKVTQSSRYLVKRTGEKVFLECVQDMDHENMFWYRQDPGLGLRLIYFSYDVKMKEKGDIPEGYSVSREKKERFSLILESASTNQTSMYLCASPGTGGATTNEKLFFGSGTQLSVL.

This clone appeared many times. The CDR3 loop is CAISDPKEATEYF. The CDR3 coding sequence is TGTGCCATCAGTGACCCGAAGGAGGCAACCGAGTACTTC. The chain joins TRBV10-3 to TRBJ2-5, with D possibly being TRBD2 (5 bases). The V end was cut by 3 bases, the J end by 12 bases, with 17 bases between. Germline V lookup: CDR1 ENHRY, CDR2 SYGVKD. This CDR3 is built from 13 residues.

The rearrangement uses TRBV7-2 and TRBJ1-3; D remains ambiguous. V was trimmed by 3 bases and J by 2 bases, leaving 11 bases between them. CDR1 and CDR2 (germline): SGHTA, FQGNSA. The CDR3 length is 15 residues. CDR3 sequence (DNA): TGTGCCAGCAGCTTGCGTTTTCAGACTGGAAACACCATATATTTT. Translating it yields CASSLRFQTGNTIYF.

The rearrangement joins TRBV18 to TRBJ2-6, with a weak D call TRBD2 (6 bases). CDR1 KGHSH and CDR2 LQKENI come from the germline V gene. V gave up 3 bases and J gave up 0 bases, with 18 bases separating them. This CDR3 region has 19 residues. CDR3 residues: CASSPYWGTPSSGANVLTF. The CDR3 region has the DNA TGTGCCAGCTCACCTTACTGGGGGACTCCCAGCTCTGGGGCCAACGTCCTGACTTTC.

This sequence joins TRBV5-5 and TRBJ1-2; D is unclear. V lost 0 bases and J 2 bases, leaving 5 bases between the germline ends. The CDR3 loop spans 13 amino acids. Germline CDR1 is SGHKS and CDR2 is YYEKEE (reference sequence). CDR3 region: CASSLAQNYGYTF. The DNA of the CDR3 is TGTGCCAGCAGCTTGGCCCAGAACTATGGCTACACCTTC.

The chain carries TRBV7-8 and TRBJ2-3; no reliable D call. Germline lookup yields CDR1 SGHVS and CDR2 FQNEAQ. This CDR3 has 16 amino acids. Trimming shortened V by 3 bases and J by 0 bases, and 13 bases separated the two germline ends. CDR3 sequence reads: CASSLRPLASTDTQYF. The CDR3, as DNA: TGTGCCAGCAGCTTGAGGCCGTTGGCTAGCACAGATACGCAGTATTTT.

The rearrangement links TRBV27 to TRBJ2-7; D call uncertain. Germline V lookup: CDR1 MNHEY, CDR2 SMNVEV (reference sequence). The CDR3 has 13 residues. V dropped 2 bases and J dropped 3 bases, with 8 bases sitting between them. CDR3 nucleotide sequence: TGTGCCAGCAGTTTAGGGGTCCTCTACGAGCAGTACTTC. Encoded protein: CASSLGVLYEQYF.

The chain recombines TRBV6-1 with TRBJ1-5; tentatively, D is TRBD1 (6 bases). The CDR3 totals 13 residues. The ends were cut back, 11 bases at V and 2 bases at J, with 13 bases in the middle. Germline loops: CDR1 MNHNS, CDR2 SASEGT. CDR3 bases: TGTGCCCTAGGGGGGGGGCGCAATCAGCCCCAGCATTTT. Translating gives CALGGGRNQPQHF.

The chain recombines TRBV5-1 with TRBJ2-7, with TRBD2 identical over 9 bases. The junction had 2 bases not matched to a gene; V was cut back by 2 bases and J by 2 bases. The germline gives CDR1 SGHRS, CDR2 YFSETQ. This CDR3 contains 14 residues. The CDR3 DNA follows: TGCGCCAGCAGCTTTGCTAGCGGGACCTACGAGCAGTACTTC. Its translation: CASSFASGTYEQYF.

The genes are TRBV6-6 and TRBJ2-5; D is unresolved. Per the germline V gene, CDR1 is MNHNY and CDR2 is SVGAGI (reference sequence). Trimming shortened V by 7 bases and J by 1 base, and 4 bases separated the two germline ends. The CDR3 is 11 amino acids. The CDR3: CASNTQETQYF. The DNA of the CDR3 is TGTGCCAGCAACACCCAAGAGACCCAGTACTTC.

CDR3 nucleotides: TGTGCCAGCAGCTTGAGGCTAGCGGGCCATTCCTACAATGAGCAGTTCTTC. Translation: CASSLRLAGHSYNEQFF. The chain is built from TRBV7-2 and TRBJ2-1; 8 bases line up with TRBD2. V lost 3 bases, J lost 1 base, and 8 bases stayed unmatched. The germline V gene encodes CDR1 SGHTA and CDR2 FQGNSA. This CDR3 has 17 residues. Filled out from reference TRBV7-2 and TRBJ2-1, the complete variable domain reads GAGVSQSPSNKVTEKGKDVELRCDPISGHTALYWYRQSLGQGLEFLIYFQGNSAPDKSGLPSDRFSAERTGGSVSTLTIQRTQQEDSAVYLCASSLRLAGHSYNEQFFGPGTRLTVL.

This clone was observed once. The chain carries TRBV19 and TRBJ2-5, with 7 bases lining up with TRBD2. With 4 bases clipped from V and 5 bases from J, the junction kept 7 bases outside the gene matches. The CDR3 consists of 14 residues. The germline CDR1 and CDR2 sequences are LNHDA and SQIVND (reference sequence). The CDR3 sequence: CASSRGRAWETQYF. The DNA for the CDR3 is TGTGCCAGTAGTAGGGGGAGGGCCTGGGAGACCCAGTACTTC.

This rearrangement joins TRBV7-8 to TRBJ2-1, with a weak D call TRBD2 (5 bases). This CDR3 region has 15 residues. Trimming shortened V by 1 base and J by 10 bases, and 17 bases separated the two germline ends. CDR1 is SGHVS, CDR2 FQNEAQ, per germline. The CDR3 DNA is TGTGCCAGCAGCTTAGAGAATAGCGCCACTCGAGAGCAGTTCTTC. Translation: CASSLENSATREQFF. Full variable domain (remainder filled in from reference TRBV7-8 and TRBJ2-1): GAGVSQSPRYKVAKRGQDVALRCDPISGHVSLFWYQQALGQGPEFLTYFQNEAQLDKSGLPSDRFFAERPEGSVSTLKIQRTQQEDSAVYLCASSLENSATREQFFGPGTRLTVL.

This clone was seen just once. Other DNA sequences of this sample code for an identical CDR3. The chain couples TRBV19 to TRBJ1-1; D gene unclear. The CDR3 loop spans 13 amino acids. The germline V gene encodes CDR1 LNHDA and CDR2 SQIVND (reference sequence). The V gene lost 4 bases and the J gene lost 0 bases, with 6 bases spanning the gap. The CDR3 sequence: CASSTGLNTEAFF. As DNA, the CDR3 is TGTGCCAGTAGTACCGGGCTGAACACTGAAGCTTTCTTT.

V is TRBV21-1 and J is TRBJ2-7; TRBD2 is the table's D call and was not checked against the DNA. TRBV21-1 is deemed a pseudogene. This CDR3 has 16 amino acids. The DNA for the CDR3 is TGTGCCAGCAGCAAAGAACAGGGACTAGCGTGCTACGAGCAGTACTTC. Its protein is CASSKEQGLACYEQYF.

The genes are TRBV18 and TRBJ1-2; 7 positions match TRBD1. The trim removed 1 base at V and 6 bases at J, leaving 8 bases unmatched. The CDR3 runs 15 residues. Germline values: CDR1 KGHSH, CDR2 LQKENI. CDR3 DNA sequence: TGTGCCAGCTCACCACAAACAGGGGATTGGAATGGCTACACCTTC. Protein sequence: CASSPQTGDWNGYTF.

The chain recombines TRBV6-1 with TRBJ1-1; the D is unclear. Trimming removed 3 bases at V and 0 bases at J, with 8 bases between. Germline V gives CDR1 MNHNS, CDR2 SASEGT. The CDR3 has 14 residues. CDR3 DNA: TGTGCCAGCAGTGATGGGCACCTGAACACTGAAGCTTTCTTT. It yields the protein CASSDGHLNTEAFF.

CDR3 region: CAVAGENYGYTF. In nucleotides, the CDR3 is TGTGCCGTCGCCGGGGAGAACTATGGCTACACCTTC. V gene TRBV2 combines with J gene TRBJ1-2; no clear D gene. The CDR3 is 12 residues long. V gave up 11 bases and J gave up 2 bases, with 12 bases separating them. The germline V gene has CDR1 SNHLY and CDR2 FYNNEI.